This paragraph covers one T cell receptor (beta chain) sequence. Antigen unknown. This table comes from immunoSEQ multiplex PCR, and its TCRdb copy is limited to in-frame clones, with some not included. The table records about 110,000 clones, approximately 86% of them present only once. The data stem from a study of graft-versus-host responses after intestinal transplantation. Germline CDR1 and CDR2: SNHLY and FYNNEI. V lost 7 bases and J 3 bases, leaving 13 bases between the germline ends. This CDR3 contains 13 residues. This chain links TRBV2 with TRBJ2-7, with D possibly being TRBD2 (5 bases). The receptor comes from a human donor who was the organ donor for an intestinal transplant. The specimen comprised unstimulated CD4+ T cells sorted from spleen or lymph node cells, sampled before transplant. The CDR3 spells CASTLGGFYEQYF. As DNA, the CDR3 is TGTGCCAGCACCCTTGGCGGGTTCTACGAGCAGTACTTC. Filled out from reference TRBV2 and TRBJ2-7, the complete variable domain reads EPEVTQTPSHQVTQMGQEVILRCVPISNHLYFYWYRQILGQKVEFLVSFYNNEISEKSEIFDDQFSVERPDGSNFTLKIRSTKLEDSAMYFCASTLGGFYEQYFGPGTRLTVT.